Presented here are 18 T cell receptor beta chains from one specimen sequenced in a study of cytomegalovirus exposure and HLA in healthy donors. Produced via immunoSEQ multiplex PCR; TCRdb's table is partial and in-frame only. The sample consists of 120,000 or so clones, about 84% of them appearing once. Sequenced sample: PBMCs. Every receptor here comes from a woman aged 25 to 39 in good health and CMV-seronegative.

CDR3 loop: CASSLPSGMTDTQYF. In DNA form, the CDR3 reads TGTGCCAGCAGCTTACCTAGCGGGATGACAGATACGCAGTATTTT. The chain carries TRBV7-2 and TRBJ2-3; 9 bases agree with TRBD2. There are 15 residues in the CDR3. Trimming at V came to 2 bases and at J to 3 bases, leaving 3 bases not matched to a gene. Per the germline V gene, CDR1 is SGHTA and CDR2 is FQGNSA.

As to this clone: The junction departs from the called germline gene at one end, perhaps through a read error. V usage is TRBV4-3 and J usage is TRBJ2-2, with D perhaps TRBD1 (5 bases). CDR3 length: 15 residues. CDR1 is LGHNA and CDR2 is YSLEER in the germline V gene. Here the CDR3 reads CASSLRAGNAGELFF. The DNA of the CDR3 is TGCGCCAGCAGCCTCCGTGCAGGGAACGCCGGGGAGCTGTTTTTT.

The CDR3: CAWAQDNYGYTF. As DNA, the CDR3 is TGTGCCTGGGCTCAGGATAACTATGGCTACACCTTC. V and J are TRBV30 and TRBJ1-2; D gene unclear. V lost 5 bases to trimming and J lost 1 base, with 8 bases between them. Germline loops: CDR1 GTSNPN, CDR2 SVGIG (reference sequence). The CDR3 contains 12 residues.

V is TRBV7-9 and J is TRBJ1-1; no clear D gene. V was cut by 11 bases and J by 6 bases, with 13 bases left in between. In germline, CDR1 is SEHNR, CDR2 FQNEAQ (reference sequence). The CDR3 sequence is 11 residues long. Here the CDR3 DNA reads TGTGCCGAGGAAGGCGCCGCTGAAGCTTTCTTT. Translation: CAEEGAAEAFF.

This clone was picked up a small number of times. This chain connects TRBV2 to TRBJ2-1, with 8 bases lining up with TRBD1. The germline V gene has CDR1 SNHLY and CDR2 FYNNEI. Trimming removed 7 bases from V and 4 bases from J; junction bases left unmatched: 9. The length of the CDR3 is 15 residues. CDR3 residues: CASTGQGAAYNEQFF. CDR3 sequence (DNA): TGTGCCAGCACCGGGCAGGGGGCGGCGTACAATGAGCAGTTCTTC.

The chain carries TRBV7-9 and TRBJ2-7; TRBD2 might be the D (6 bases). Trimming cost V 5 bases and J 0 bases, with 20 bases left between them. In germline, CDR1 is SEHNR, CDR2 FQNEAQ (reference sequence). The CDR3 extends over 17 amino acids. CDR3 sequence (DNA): TGTGCCAGCAGCCAAATCGCCGGGAGCTTGCCCTCCTACGAGCAGTACTTC. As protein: CASSQIAGSLPSYEQYF.

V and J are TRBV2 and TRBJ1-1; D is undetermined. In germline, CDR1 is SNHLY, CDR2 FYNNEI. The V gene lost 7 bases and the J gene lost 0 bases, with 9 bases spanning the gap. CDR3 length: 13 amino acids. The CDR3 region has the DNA TGTGCCAGCATCCGACAAGTGAACACTGAAGCTTTCTTT. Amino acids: CASIRQVNTEAFF.

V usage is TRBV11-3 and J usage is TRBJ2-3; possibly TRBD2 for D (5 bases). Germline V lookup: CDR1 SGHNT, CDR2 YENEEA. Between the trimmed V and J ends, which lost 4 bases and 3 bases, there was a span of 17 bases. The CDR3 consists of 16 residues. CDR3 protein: CASSSPSFGGTDTQYF. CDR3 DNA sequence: TGTGCCAGCAGCTCTCCGAGTTTTGGCGGGACAGATACGCAGTATTTT.

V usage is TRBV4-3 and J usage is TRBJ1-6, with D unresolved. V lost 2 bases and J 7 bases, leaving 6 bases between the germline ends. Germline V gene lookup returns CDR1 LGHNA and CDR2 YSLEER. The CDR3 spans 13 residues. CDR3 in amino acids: CASSQTQNSPLHF. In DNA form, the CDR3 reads TGCGCCAGCAGCCAAACGCAGAATTCACCCCTCCACTTT.

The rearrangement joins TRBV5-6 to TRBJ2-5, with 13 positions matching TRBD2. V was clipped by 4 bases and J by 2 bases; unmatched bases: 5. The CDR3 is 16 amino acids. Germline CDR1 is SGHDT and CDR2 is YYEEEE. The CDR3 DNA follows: TGTGCCAGCAGCGGACCACTAGCGGGGGGGCAAGAGACCCAGTACTTC. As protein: CASSGPLAGGQETQYF.

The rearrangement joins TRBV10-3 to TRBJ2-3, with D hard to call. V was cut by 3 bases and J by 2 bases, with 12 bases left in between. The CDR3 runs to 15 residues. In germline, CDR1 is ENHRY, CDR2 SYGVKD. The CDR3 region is CAISDSSKITDTQYF. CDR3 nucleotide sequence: TGTGCCATCAGTGATAGTTCCAAAATCACAGATACGCAGTATTTT.

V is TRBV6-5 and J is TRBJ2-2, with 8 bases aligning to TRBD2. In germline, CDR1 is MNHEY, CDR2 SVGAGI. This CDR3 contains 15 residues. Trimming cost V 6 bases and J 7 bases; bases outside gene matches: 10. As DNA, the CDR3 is TGTGCCAGCAGGTCGAGCGGGGGCCTGGGCGGGGAGCTGTTTTTT. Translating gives CASRSSGGLGGELFF.

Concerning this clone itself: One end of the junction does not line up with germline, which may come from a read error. DNA of the CDR3: TGTGCCAGCTCACCAAACAGGAACCCCGGGGAGCTGTTTTTT. Protein: CASSPNRNPGELFF. The V gene is TRBV18, the J gene TRBJ2-2; D may be TRBD1 (5 bases). The CDR3 is 14 amino acids. Per the germline V gene, CDR1 is KGHSH and CDR2 is LQKENI. The variable domain in full, completed from reference TRBV18 and TRBJ2-2, reads NAGVMQNPRHLVRRRGQEARLRCSPMKGHSHVYWYRQLPEEGLKFMVYLQKENIIDESGMPKERFSAEFPKEGPSILRIQQVVRGDSAAYFCASSPNRNPGELFFGEGSRLTVL.

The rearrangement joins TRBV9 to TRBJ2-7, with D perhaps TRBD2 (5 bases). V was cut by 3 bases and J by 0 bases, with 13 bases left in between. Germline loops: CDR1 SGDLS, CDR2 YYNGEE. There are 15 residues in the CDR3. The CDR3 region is CASSAGLLSSYEQYF. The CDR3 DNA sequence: TGTGCCAGCAGCGCCGGACTTTTGAGCTCCTACGAGCAGTACTTC.

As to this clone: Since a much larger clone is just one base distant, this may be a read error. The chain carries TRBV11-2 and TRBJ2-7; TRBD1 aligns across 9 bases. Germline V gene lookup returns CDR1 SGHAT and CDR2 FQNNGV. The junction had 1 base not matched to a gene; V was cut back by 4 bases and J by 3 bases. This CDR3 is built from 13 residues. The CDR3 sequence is CASSSGQGYEQYF. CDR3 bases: TGTGCCAGCAGCTCGGGACAGGGCTACGAGCAGTACTTC.

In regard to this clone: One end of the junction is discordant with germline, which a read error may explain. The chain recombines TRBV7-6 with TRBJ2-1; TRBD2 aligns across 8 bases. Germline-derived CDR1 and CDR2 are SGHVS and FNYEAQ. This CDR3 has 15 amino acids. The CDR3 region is CASSLVSGAYNKQFF. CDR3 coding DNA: TGTGCCAGCAGCTTAGTTAGCGGGGCTTACAATAAGCAGTTCTTC.

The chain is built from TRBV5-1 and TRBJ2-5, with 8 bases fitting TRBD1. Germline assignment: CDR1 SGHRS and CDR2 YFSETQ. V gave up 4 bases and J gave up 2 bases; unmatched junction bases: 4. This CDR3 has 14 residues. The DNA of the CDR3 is TGCGCCAGCAGCACGCAGGGGGCTCAAGAGACCCAGTACTTC. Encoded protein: CASSTQGAQETQYF.

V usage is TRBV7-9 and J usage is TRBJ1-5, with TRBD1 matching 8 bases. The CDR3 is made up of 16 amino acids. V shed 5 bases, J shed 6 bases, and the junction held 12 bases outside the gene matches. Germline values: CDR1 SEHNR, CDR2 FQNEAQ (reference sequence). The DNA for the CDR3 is TGTGCCAGCAGCCCCCGTCGGACAGGGCACGGTCAGCCCCAGCATTTT. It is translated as CASSPRRTGHGQPQHF.